This TCR beta chain was recovered during a study of cytomegalovirus exposure and HLA in healthy donors. Study overall: Among the roughly 430 genotyped donors, approximately 81% were placed in the Caucasian-associated ancestry cluster. Study findings and constraints: In an earlier analysis, productive rearrangement rates for most beta V segments clustered near 87% or 30%. The study labeled under 200 TCR beta chains cytomegalovirus-associated.

The PCR employed 60 Vbeta primers together with 13 Jbeta primers. In the authors' workflow: Later, 75 million to 100 million unique TCR beta chains were counted in an analysis, and about 12 million of them were shared. Profiling relied on immunoSEQ multiplex PCR, and the TCRdb table lists in-frame clones only, not all of them. The V and J calls and clone size are taken from that table; D and trimming were inferred from the DNA. The sample lists 150,000 to 200,000 clones, under 9.5% occurring once. This clone was detected a few times. Its matching antigen is unknown. CDR1 and CDR2 from the germline V gene are MGHRA and YSYEKL. Trimming stripped 6 bases from V and 9 bases from J, with 11 bases between. The CDR3 sequence is 11 residues long.

Sample: PBMCs. The sequence was collected from a woman in her 30s in good health and CMV-seropositive. The chain is built from TRBV4-1 and TRBJ1-2, with D unresolved. CDR3 bases: TGCGCCAGCAGAACGACCAGGAGCTACACCTTC. Protein: CASRTTRSYTF.